The 9 T cell receptor beta chains listed next were all sequenced from one sample in a study of somatic mutations in cytotoxic T cells in rheumatoid arthritis. Assay used: immunoSEQ multiplex PCR; TCRdb lists only in-frame clones, some missing. This sample carries some 13,000 clones, over 70% of them seen once, and the ten largest clones take more than 13%. The sample comprised CD8+ T cells sorted from blood. The receptors derive from a man over 45 in good health.

This clone is medium-sized by share. V and J are TRBV6-5 and TRBJ2-1, with 8 bases fitting TRBD2. Germline trimming cut 3 bases from V and 4 bases from J; bases unmatched to any gene: 5. Germline lookup yields CDR1 MNHEY and CDR2 SVGAGI. This CDR3 region has 15 residues. The CDR3 is CASSYSGKAYNEQFF. CDR3 nucleotides: TGTGCCAGCAGTTATAGCGGGAAAGCTTACAATGAGCAGTTCTTC.

CDR3 region: CASRRPRQGPQYSNQPQHF. CDR3 sequence (DNA): TGTGCCAGCAGAAGGCCGAGACAGGGGCCCCAATATAGCAATCAGCCCCAGCATTTT. V is TRBV21-1 and J is TRBJ1-5; TRBD1 was called by the table and not checked on the DNA. TRBV21-1 is flagged as a pseudogene. The CDR3 has 19 residues.

The CDR3 sequence: CAISDLFNTEAFF. In nucleotides, the CDR3 is TGTGCCATCAGTGACCTCTTCAACACTGAAGCTTTCTTT. The V call is TRBV10-3, the J call TRBJ1-1; D gene ambiguous. The CDR3 contains 13 residues. Trimming pared 3 bases from V and 2 bases from J, leaving 7 bases between. Germline lookup yields CDR1 ENHRY and CDR2 SYGVKD.

The chain couples TRBV7-9 to TRBJ2-7, with D tentatively TRBD1 (6 bases). From germline, CDR1 is SEHNR and CDR2 FQNEAQ (reference sequence). The CDR3 has 13 amino acids. The V gene lost 8 bases and the J gene lost 5 bases, with 16 bases spanning the gap. The CDR3 bases are TGTGCCAGCGGCCCAGGGGTAACCGACGAGCAGTACTTC. Protein: CASGPGVTDEQYF. Full variable domain (remainder filled in from reference TRBV7-9 and TRBJ2-7): DTGVSQNPRHKITKRGQNVTFRCDPISEHNRLYWYRQTLGQGPEFLTYFQNEAQLEKSRLLSDRFSAERPKGSFSTLEIQRTEQGDSAMYLCASGPGVTDEQYFGPGTRLTVT.

About this clone: At one of its ends the junction is not consistent with the germline gene, which may arise from a read error. The CDR3 DNA is TGCGCCAGCAGCCTCCGGACTAGCTCCCACAATGAGCAGTTCTTC. Amino acids: CASSLRTSSHNEQFF. V gene TRBV5-1 combines with J gene TRBJ2-1; 8 positions match TRBD2. CDR3 size: 15 residues. Looked up from germline, CDR1 is SGHRS and CDR2 is YFSETQ.

The genes are TRBV11-2 and TRBJ2-3; 8 nucleotides agree with TRBD2. CDR3 size: 15 residues. Unmatched junction bases numbered 10, after V lost 4 bases and J lost 7 bases. Germline loops: CDR1 SGHAT, CDR2 FQNNGV. As DNA, the CDR3 is TGTGCCAGCAGCTCCTCAGCGGGAGTTGGAAATACGCAGTATTTT. This sequence encodes CASSSSAGVGNTQYF.

For the CDR3, the DNA is TGTGCCAGCAGTCCGACCTCCGGGCCCCGGCCGGAAAAACTGTTTTTT. Residues: CASSPTSGPRPEKLFF. The rearrangement joins TRBV6-6 to TRBJ1-4; D unresolved. Between the trimmed V and J ends, which lost 5 bases and 8 bases, there was a span of 21 bases. Per the germline V gene, CDR1 is MNHNY and CDR2 is SVGAGI (reference sequence). The CDR3 loop spans 16 amino acids.

The V gene is TRBV5-1, the J gene TRBJ1-1; perhaps TRBD1 as D (5 bases). The CDR3 consists of 15 residues. V dropped 1 base and J dropped 1 base, with 11 bases sitting between them. Germline lookup yields CDR1 SGHRS and CDR2 YFSETQ. The CDR3 sequence is CASSLQGLTNTEAFF. DNA of the CDR3: TGCGCCAGCAGCTTGCAGGGTTTAACGAACACTGAAGCTTTCTTT.

The chain employs TRBV7-9 and TRBJ2-3, with 14 bases aligning to TRBD2. This CDR3 spans 18 amino acids. The junction had 7 bases not matched to a gene; V was cut back by 5 bases and J by 0 bases. CDR1 and CDR2 (germline): SEHNR, FQNEAQ (reference sequence). CDR3 residues: CASSLGTSGGTSTDTQYF. The CDR3 DNA follows: TGTGCCAGCAGCCTGGGGACTAGCGGGGGCACTAGCACAGATACGCAGTATTTT.